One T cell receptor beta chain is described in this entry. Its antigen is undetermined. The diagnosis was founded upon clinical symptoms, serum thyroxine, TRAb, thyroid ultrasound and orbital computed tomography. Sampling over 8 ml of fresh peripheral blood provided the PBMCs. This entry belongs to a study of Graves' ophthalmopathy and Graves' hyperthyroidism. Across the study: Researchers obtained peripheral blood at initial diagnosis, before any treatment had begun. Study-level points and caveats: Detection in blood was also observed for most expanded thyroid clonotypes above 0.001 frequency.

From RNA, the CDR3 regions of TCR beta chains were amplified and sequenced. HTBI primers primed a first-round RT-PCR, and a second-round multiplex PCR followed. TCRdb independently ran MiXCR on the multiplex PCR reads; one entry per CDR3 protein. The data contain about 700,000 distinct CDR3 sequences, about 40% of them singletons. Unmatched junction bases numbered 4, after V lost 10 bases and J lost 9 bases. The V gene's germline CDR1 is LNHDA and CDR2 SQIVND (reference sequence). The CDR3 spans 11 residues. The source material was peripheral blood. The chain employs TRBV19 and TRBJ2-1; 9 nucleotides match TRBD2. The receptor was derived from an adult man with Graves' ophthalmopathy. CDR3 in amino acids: CATAGGFEQFF. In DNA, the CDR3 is TGTGCCACGGCGGGAGGGTTTGAGCAGTTCTTC.